This entry features one TCR beta chain sequence. Its antigen is currently unknown. The data were obtained in a study of cytomegalovirus exposure and HLA in healthy donors. Healthy bone marrow donors made up the cohort. The PCR was carried out with 60 Vbeta primers and 13 Jbeta primers. Assay used: immunoSEQ multiplex PCR; TCRdb lists only in-frame clones, some missing. The sample holds more than 150,000 clones, roughly 80% seen once. Findings of the study overall: The number of N-insertions in an Asian-associated ancestry cluster was reportedly below the 666-donor mean in a later analysis.

The J segment lost 4 bases and the V segment lost 4 bases, leaving 8 bases of the junction unmatched. The germline V gene has CDR1 SGHRS and CDR2 YFSETQ. The CDR3 runs 14 residues. The sequencing sample was made of PBMCs. The TCR sequence derives from a man aged 45-60 years in good health and CMV-seropositive. The chain combines TRBV5-1 with TRBJ2-7; the match to TRBD1 covers 7 bases. The CDR3 reads CASSITGQSYEQYF. As DNA, the CDR3 is TGCGCCAGCAGCATAACGGGACAGAGTTACGAGCAGTACTTC.